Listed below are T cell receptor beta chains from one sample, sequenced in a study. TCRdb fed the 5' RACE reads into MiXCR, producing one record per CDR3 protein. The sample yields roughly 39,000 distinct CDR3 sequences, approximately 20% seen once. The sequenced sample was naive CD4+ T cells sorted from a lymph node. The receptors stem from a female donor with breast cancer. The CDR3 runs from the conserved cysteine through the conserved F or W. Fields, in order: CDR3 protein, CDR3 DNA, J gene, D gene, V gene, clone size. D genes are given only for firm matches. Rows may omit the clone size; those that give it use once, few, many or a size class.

CDR3aa: CASSQDVEGTGAFF
CDR3nt: TGCGCCAGCAGCCAAGATGTAGAGGGGACAGGGGCTTTCTTT
j_gene: TRBJ1-1
d_gene: TRBD1
v_gene: TRBV4-3
abundance: few

CDR3aa: CASSRAIGSYEQYF
CDR3nt: TGCGCCAGCAGCCGGGCTATCGGGAGTTACGAGCAGTACTTC
j_gene: TRBJ2-7
d_gene: .
v_gene: TRBV5-1
abundance: .

CDR3aa: CSVRTGISYNEQFF
CDR3nt: TGCAGCGTTAGGACAGGGATATCCTACAATGAGCAGTTCTTC
j_gene: TRBJ2-1
d_gene: TRBD1
v_gene: TRBV29-1
abundance: few

CDR3aa: CSARDQRAANQPQHF
CDR3nt: TGCAGTGCTAGAGATCAAAGGGCCGCGAATCAGCCCCAGCATTTT
j_gene: TRBJ1-5
d_gene: .
v_gene: TRBV20-1
abundance: .

CDR3aa: CASKRGTHNEQFF
CDR3nt: TGTGCCAGCAAGCGCGGGACCCACAATGAGCAGTTCTTC
j_gene: TRBJ2-1
d_gene: .
v_gene: TRBV9
abundance: few

CDR3aa: CSAGTRLAKNIQYF
CDR3nt: TGCAGTGCGGGGACCAGACTAGCCAAAAACATTCAGTACTTC
j_gene: TRBJ2-4
d_gene: .
v_gene: TRBV20-1
abundance: few

CDR3aa: CASSRSGTGVINSPLHF
CDR3nt: TGCGCCAGCAGCCGGTCCGGGACAGGGGTAATTAATTCACCCCTCCACTTT
j_gene: TRBJ1-6
d_gene: TRBD1
v_gene: TRBV4-1
abundance: few

CDR3aa: CASSNGAGGNEQFF
CDR3nt: TGTGCCAGCAGCAACGGGGCTGGGGGCAATGAGCAGTTCTTC
j_gene: TRBJ2-1
d_gene: .
v_gene: TRBV5-6
abundance: few

CDR3aa: CASSPSSGRSYEQYF
CDR3nt: TGTGCCAGCAGCCCCTCTAGCGGGCGCTCCTACGAGCAGTACTTC
j_gene: TRBJ2-7
d_gene: TRBD2
v_gene: TRBV7-2
abundance: .

CDR3aa: CACDRVKGYEQYF
CDR3nt: TGTGCCTGCGACAGGGTAAAAGGCTACGAGCAGTACTTC
j_gene: TRBJ2-7
d_gene: TRBD1
v_gene: TRBV30
abundance: few

CDR3aa: CASSGGTGNTEAFF
CDR3nt: TGCGCCAGCAGCGGAGGGACAGGGAACACTGAAGCTTTCTTT
j_gene: TRBJ1-1
d_gene: TRBD1
v_gene: TRBV5-1
abundance: many

CDR3aa: CASSQSAGGGETQYF
CDR3nt: TGCGCCAGCAGTCAGAGCGCGGGAGGAGGAGAGACCCAGTACTTC
j_gene: TRBJ2-5
d_gene: TRBD2
v_gene: TRBV10-1
abundance: few

CDR3aa: CASSTGQGSNTEAFF
CDR3nt: TGTGCCAGCAGCACGGGACAGGGATCTAACACTGAAGCTTTCTTT
j_gene: TRBJ1-1
d_gene: TRBD1
v_gene: TRBV7-6
abundance: once

CDR3aa: CASSYSSGRAGELFF
CDR3nt: TGTGCCAGCAGTTACTCGAGCGGGAGAGCCGGGGAGCTGTTTTTT
j_gene: TRBJ2-2
d_gene: TRBD2
v_gene: TRBV6-5
abundance: few

CDR3aa: CASSRRRNEQFF
CDR3nt: TGTGCCAGCAGTCGCCGGCGCAATGAGCAGTTCTTC
j_gene: TRBJ2-1
d_gene: .
v_gene: TRBV6-2/TRBV6-3
abundance: medium-sized

CDR3aa: CATSGGGFNQPQHF
CDR3nt: TGTGCCACCAGTGGTGGCGGTTTCAATCAGCCCCAGCATTTT
j_gene: TRBJ1-5
d_gene: .
v_gene: TRBV24-1
abundance: .

CDR3aa: CSARVSRETQYF
CDR3nt: TGCAGTGCTAGAGTATCGAGGGAGACCCAGTACTTC
j_gene: TRBJ2-5
d_gene: .
v_gene: TRBV20-1
abundance: .

CDR3aa: CASRDGGWDTEAFF
CDR3nt: TGTGCCAGCAGAGATGGGGGTTGGGACACCGAAGCCTTCTTT
j_gene: TRBJ1-1
d_gene: .
v_gene: TRBV28
abundance: .

CDR3aa: CAISESGTSYNSPLHF
CDR3nt: TGTGCCATCAGTGAGTCTGGGACATCATATAATTCACCCCTCCACTTT
j_gene: TRBJ1-6
d_gene: .
v_gene: TRBV10-3
abundance: many

CDR3aa: CASSLGLAGNEQFF
CDR3nt: TGTGCCAGCAGCTTGGGACTAGCGGGTAATGAGCAGTTCTTC
j_gene: TRBJ2-1
d_gene: TRBD2
v_gene: TRBV7-8
abundance: .

CDR3aa: CASSYSIGKGGYDAGELFF
CDR3nt: TGTGCCAGCAGTTACTCGATCGGCAAAGGGGGCTACGACGCCGGGGAGCTGTTTTTT
j_gene: TRBJ2-2
d_gene: TRBD1
v_gene: TRBV6-2/TRBV6-3
abundance: .

CDR3aa: CASSSQRTGASYEQYF
CDR3nt: TGTGCCAGCAGCTCCCAGAGGACAGGGGCGAGCTACGAGCAGTACTTC
j_gene: TRBJ2-7
d_gene: TRBD1
v_gene: TRBV7-9
abundance: .

CDR3aa: CVIGVQVGTEAFF
CDR3nt: TGTGTCATCGGGGTTCAGGTCGGAACTGAAGCTTTCTTT
j_gene: TRBJ1-1
d_gene: .
v_gene: TRBV15
abundance: .

CDR3aa: CSASGTGKGEKLFF
CDR3nt: TGCAGTGCTAGTGGGACAGGAAAGGGGGAAAAACTGTTTTTT
j_gene: TRBJ1-4
d_gene: TRBD1
v_gene: TRBV20-1
abundance: many

CDR3aa: CASSPGLAGDQQYF
CDR3nt: TGCGCCAGCAGCCCGGGACTAGCGGGAGACCAGCAGTACTTC
j_gene: TRBJ2-7
d_gene: TRBD2
v_gene: TRBV5-1
abundance: many